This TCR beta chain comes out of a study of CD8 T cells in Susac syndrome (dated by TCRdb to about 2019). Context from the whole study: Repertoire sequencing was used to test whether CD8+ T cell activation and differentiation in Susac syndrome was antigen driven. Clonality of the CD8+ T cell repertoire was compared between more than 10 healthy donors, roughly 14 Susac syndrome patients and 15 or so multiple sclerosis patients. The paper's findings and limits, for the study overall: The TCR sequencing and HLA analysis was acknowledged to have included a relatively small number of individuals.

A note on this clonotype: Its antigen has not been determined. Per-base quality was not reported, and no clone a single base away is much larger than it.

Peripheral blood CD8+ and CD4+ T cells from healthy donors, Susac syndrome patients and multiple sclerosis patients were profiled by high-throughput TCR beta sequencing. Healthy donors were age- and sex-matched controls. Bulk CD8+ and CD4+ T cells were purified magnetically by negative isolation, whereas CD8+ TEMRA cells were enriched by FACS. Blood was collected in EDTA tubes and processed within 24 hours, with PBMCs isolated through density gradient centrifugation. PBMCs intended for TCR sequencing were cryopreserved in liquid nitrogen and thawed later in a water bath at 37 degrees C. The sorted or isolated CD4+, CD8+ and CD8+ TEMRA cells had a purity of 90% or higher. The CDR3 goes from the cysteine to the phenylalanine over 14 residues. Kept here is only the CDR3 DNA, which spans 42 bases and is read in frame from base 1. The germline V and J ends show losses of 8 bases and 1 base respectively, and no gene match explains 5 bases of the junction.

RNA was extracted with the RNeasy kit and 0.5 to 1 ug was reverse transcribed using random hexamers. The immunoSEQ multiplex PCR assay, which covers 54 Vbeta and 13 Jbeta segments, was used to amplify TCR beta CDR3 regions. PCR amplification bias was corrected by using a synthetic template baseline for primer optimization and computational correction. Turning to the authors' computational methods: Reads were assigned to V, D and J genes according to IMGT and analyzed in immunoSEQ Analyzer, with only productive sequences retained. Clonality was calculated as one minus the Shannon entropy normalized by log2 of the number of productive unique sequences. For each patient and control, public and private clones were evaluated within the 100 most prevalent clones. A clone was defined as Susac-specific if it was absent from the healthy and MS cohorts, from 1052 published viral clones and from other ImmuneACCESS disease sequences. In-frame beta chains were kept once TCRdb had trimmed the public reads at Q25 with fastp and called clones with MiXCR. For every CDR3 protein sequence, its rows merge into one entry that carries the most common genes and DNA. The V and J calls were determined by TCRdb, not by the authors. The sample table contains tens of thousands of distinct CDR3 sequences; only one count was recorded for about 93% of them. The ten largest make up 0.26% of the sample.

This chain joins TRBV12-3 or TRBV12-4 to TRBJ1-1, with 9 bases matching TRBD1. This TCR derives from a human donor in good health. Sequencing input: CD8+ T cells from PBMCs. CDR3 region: CASFSDRGNTEAFF. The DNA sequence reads TGTGCCAGCTTCTCGGACAGGGGGAACACTGAAGCTTTCTTT.